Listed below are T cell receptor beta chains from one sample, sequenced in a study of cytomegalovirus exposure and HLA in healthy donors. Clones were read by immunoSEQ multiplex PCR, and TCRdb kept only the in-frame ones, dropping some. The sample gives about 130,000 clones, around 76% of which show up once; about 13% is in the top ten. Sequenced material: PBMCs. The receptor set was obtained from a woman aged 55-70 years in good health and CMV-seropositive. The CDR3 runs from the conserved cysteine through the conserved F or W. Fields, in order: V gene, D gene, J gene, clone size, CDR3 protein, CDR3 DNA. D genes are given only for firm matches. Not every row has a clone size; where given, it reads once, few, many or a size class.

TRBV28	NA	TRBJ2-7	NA	CASKRFSGEQYF	TGTGCCAGCAAGCGGTTCTCCGGCGAGCAGTACTTC
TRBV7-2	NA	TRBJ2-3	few	CASKEGAHTDTQYF	TGTGCCAGCAAGGAGGGGGCCCACACAGATACGCAGTATTTT
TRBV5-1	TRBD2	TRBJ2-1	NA	CASSSLLGGGASNEQFF	TGCGCCAGCAGCTCCCTCTTGGGCGGGGGGGCCTCCAATGAGCAGTTCTTC
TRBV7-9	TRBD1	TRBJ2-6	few	CASSSRDRVVGANVLTF	TGTGCCAGCAGCTCAAGGGACAGGGTCGTCGGGGCCAACGTCCTGACTTTC
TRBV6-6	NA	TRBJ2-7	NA	CASSYRGDRRGGEQYF	TGTGCCAGCAGTTACCGCGGGGACAGGCGGGGGGGGGAGCAGTACTTC
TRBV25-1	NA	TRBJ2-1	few	CASSESRVYNEQFF	TGTGCCAGCAGTGAAAGCAGGGTGTACAATGAGCAGTTCTTC
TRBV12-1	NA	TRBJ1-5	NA	CASSPYGGRNQPQHF	TGTGCCAGCAGCCCCTACGGGGGTCGCAATCAGCCCCAGCATTTT
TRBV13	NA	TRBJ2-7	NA	CASSFRGGFSYEQYF	TGTGCCAGCAGCTTTCGTGGCGGTTTCTCCTACGAGCAGTACTTC
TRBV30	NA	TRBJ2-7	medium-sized	CAWSWGTWYSYEQYF	TGTGCCTGGAGTTGGGGGACTTGGTACTCCTACGAGCAGTACTTC
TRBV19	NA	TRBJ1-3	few	CASSIGSGFGNTIYF	TGTGCCAGTAGTATAGGCTCAGGGTTCGGAAACACCATATATTTT
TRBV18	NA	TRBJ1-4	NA	CASSPVAGIGEKLFF	TGTGCCAGCTCACCAGTGGCAGGGATCGGGGAAAAACTGTTTTTT
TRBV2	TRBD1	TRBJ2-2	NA	CASVVTGTTGELFF	TGTGCCAGCGTCGTGACAGGGACCACCGGGGAGCTGTTTTTT
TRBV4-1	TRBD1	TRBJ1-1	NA	CASSHGQGVTEAFF	TGCGCCAGCAGCCATGGACAGGGGGTGACTGAAGCTTTCTTT
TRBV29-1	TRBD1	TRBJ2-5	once	CSVEEDRGGETQYF	TGCAGCGTTGAGGAGGACAGGGGAGGGGAGACCCAGTACTTC
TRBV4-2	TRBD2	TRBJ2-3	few	CASSQDLAGGSDTQYF	TGTGCCAGCAGCCAAGACCTAGCGGGGGGTTCGGATACGCAGTATTTT
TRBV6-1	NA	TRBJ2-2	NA	CASSEGYGGGGELFF	TGTGCCAGCAGTGAAGGGTACGGGGGTGGCGGGGAGCTGTTTTTT
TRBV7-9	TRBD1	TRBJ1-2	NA	CASTTPQTGGDYGYTF	TGTGCCAGTACAACACCTCAGACAGGGGGCGACTATGGCTACACCTTC
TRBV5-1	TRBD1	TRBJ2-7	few	CASSSAPTDRGNSYEQYF	TGCGCCAGCAGCTCGGCACCTACCGACAGGGGGAACTCCTACGAGCAGTACTTC
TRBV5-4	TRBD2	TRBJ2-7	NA	CASSQESGGAFEQYF	TGTGCCAGCAGCCAAGAGAGCGGGGGGGCTTTCGAGCAGTACTTC
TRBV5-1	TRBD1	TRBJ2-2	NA	CASSGQGGHGELFF	TGCGCCAGCTCGGGACAGGGGGGTCACGGGGAGCTGTTTTTT
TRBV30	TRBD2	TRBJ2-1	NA	CAWSHQIRGGEQFF	TGTGCCTGGAGCCACCAGATTAGGGGAGGGGAGCAGTTCTTC
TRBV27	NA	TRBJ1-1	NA	CASSLGFLGTEAFF	TGTGCCAGCAGTTTAGGCTTTCTTGGCACTGAAGCTTTCTTT
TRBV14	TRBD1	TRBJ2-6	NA	CASSQFRGLQTGANVLTF	TGTGCCAGCAGCCAATTTAGGGGGCTACAGACTGGGGCCAACGTCCTGACTTTC
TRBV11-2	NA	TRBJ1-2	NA	CASSLGANYGYTF	TGTGCCAGCAGCTTAGGAGCTAACTATGGCTACACCTTC
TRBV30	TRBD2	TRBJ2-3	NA	CAWKAGGDTQYF	TGTGCCTGGAAGGCGGGAGGAGATACGCAGTATTTT
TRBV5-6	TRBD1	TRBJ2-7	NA	CASSSPGQGYHEQYF	TGTGCCAGCAGCTCGCCGGGACAGGGATACCACGAGCAGTACTTC
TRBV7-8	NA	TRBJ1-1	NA	CASSLTVLNTEAFF	TGTGCCAGCAGCTTGACAGTCTTGAACACTGAAGCTTTCTTT
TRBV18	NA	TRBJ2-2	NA	CASSPTGRANTGELFF	TGTGCCAGCTCACCCACCGGGCGGGCGAACACCGGGGAGCTGTTTTTT
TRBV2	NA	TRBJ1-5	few	CASSEYRTDNQPQHF	TGTGCCAGCAGTGAATACAGGACGGACAATCAGCCCCAGCATTTT
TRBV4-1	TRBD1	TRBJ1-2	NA	CASSQPGQGDYGYTF	TGCGCCAGCAGCCAACCGGGACAGGGGGACTATGGCTACACCTTC
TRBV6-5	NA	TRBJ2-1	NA	CASSIARSSYNEQFF	TGTGCCAGCAGCATAGCGCGTAGCTCCTACAATGAGCAGTTCTTC
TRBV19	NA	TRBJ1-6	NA	CASSMLRAGKYNSPLHF	TGTGCCAGTAGTATGCTCCGGGCAGGGAAGTATAATTCACCCCTCCACTTT
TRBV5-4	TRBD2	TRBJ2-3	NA	CASSLGGGSEDTQYF	TGTGCCAGCAGCTTAGGCGGGGGGTCCGAAGATACGCAGTATTTT
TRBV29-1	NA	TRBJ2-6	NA	CSVEAFGANVLTF	TGCAGCGTTGAAGCCTTTGGGGCCAACGTCCTGACTTTC
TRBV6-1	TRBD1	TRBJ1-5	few	CASSRDSYSNQPQHF	TGTGCCAGCAGTAGGGACAGTTATAGCAATCAGCCCCAGCATTTT
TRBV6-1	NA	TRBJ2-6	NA	CASVPGGTGANVLTF	TGTGCCAGTGTCCCTGGGGGGACCGGGGCCAACGTCCTGACTTTC
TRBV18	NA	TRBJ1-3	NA	CASSPPRLAVDSGNTIYF	TGTGCCAGCTCACCACCCAGACTGGCAGTTGATTCCGGAAACACCATATATTTT
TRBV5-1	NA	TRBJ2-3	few	CASRHPGRGRTDGTDTQYF	TGCGCCAGCAGACACCCGGGCAGGGGGAGGACTGACGGGACAGATACGCAGTATTTT
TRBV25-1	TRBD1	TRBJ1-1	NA	CASSDPGQGGTEAFF	TGTGCCAGCAGTGATCCGGGACAGGGTGGCACTGAAGCTTTCTTT
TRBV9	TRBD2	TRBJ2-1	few	CASSVSGGSSYNEQFF	TGTGCCAGCAGCGTCAGCGGCGGGAGCTCCTACAATGAGCAGTTCTTC
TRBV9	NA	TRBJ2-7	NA	CASSVSSTGEQYF	TGCGCCAGCAGCGTGAGTAGTACGGGCGAGCAGTACTTC
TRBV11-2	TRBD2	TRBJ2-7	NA	CASSSPSSGRGIYEQYF	TGTGCCAGCAGCTCCCCCTCTAGCGGGAGGGGAATCTACGAGCAGTACTTC
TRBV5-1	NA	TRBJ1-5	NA	CASSYGGNQPQHF	TGCGCCAGCAGCTATGGAGGAAATCAGCCCCAGCATTTT
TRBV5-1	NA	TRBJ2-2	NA	CASSLVYRTNTGELFF	TGCGCCAGCAGCTTGGTCTACAGGACGAACACCGGGGAGCTGTTTTTT
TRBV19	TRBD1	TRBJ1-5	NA	CASSIRGPRTRNQPQHF	TGTGCCAGTAGTATAAGGGGGCCCCGGACCCGAAATCAGCCCCAGCATTTT
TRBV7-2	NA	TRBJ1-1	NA	CASSPRTELEAFF	TGTGCCAGCAGCCCCCGGACAGAACTAGAAGCTTTCTTT
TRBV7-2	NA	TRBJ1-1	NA	CASSFSQETEAFF	TGTGCCAGCAGCTTTTCGCAGGAAACTGAAGCTTTCTTT
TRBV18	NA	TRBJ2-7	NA	CASSPGAAYEQYF	TGTGCCAGCTCACCGGGGGCGGCCTACGAGCAGTACTTC
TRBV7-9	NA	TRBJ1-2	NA	CASSQDSGVHYGYTF	TGTGCCAGCAGCCAGGACAGCGGAGTTCACTATGGCTACACCTTC